This T cell receptor (beta chain) was recovered during a study of T cell repertoires in cytomegalovirus infection. The overall study: Well-studied HLA-B-restricted CMV epitopes were used in the study alongside recently identified HLA-C-restricted ones. Study-wide points: Within the response measured ex vivo, HLA-C-restricted CMV-specific TCR beta clonotypes were dominant.

Germline V gives CDR1 SGHTA, CDR2 FQGNSA. V shed 3 bases, J shed 5 bases, and the junction held 1 base outside the gene matches. The CDR3 is made up of 14 amino acids. MiXCR, applied by TCRdb to the reads, yields one record per CDR3 protein. Among about 360,000 distinct CDR3 sequences listed, nearly 35% were seen once. On this clonotype: Its matching antigen is unknown.

The receptor was derived from a human donor in good health (CMV status not recorded). Some clones in this sample may be carry-over from other donors' samples. This sequence joins TRBV7-2 and TRBJ2-5; 12 bases map to TRBD2. Specimen: cultured PBMCs, collected from culture after CMV antigen stimulation. This CDR3 reads CASSFLAGGETQYF. The CDR3 region has the DNA TGTGCCAGCAGCTTTCTAGCGGGGGGGGAGACCCAGTACTTC.